This T cell receptor beta chain was observed in a study of blood T cell repertoires in COVID-19. TCRdb keeps only in-frame clones here, not all; method: immunoSEQ multiplex PCR. Among 100,000 to 150,000 clones, approximately 86% were seen once, and the ten largest hold 2% to 2.5%. This receptor was obtained from a woman between 45 and 65 years old who had recovered from COVID-19. The sequencing sample was made of PBMCs or T cells enriched from blood (not recorded which).

In nucleotides, the CDR3 is TGTGCCAGTAGTATGGACAGGGCTTGGGCCGGGGAGCTGTTTTTT. Residues: CASSMDRAWAGELFF. The rearrangement uses TRBV19 and TRBJ2-2; the match to TRBD1 covers 8 bases. The CDR3 has 15 amino acids. From germline, CDR1 is LNHDA and CDR2 SQIVND (reference sequence). The ends lost 3 bases at V and 6 bases at J; junction bases unmatched: 6. Full variable domain (outside the CDR3, taken from reference TRBV19 and TRBJ2-2): DGGITQSPKYLFRKEGQNVTLSCEQNLNHDAMYWYRQDPGQGLRLIYYSQIVNDFQKGDIAEGYSVSREKKESFPLTVTSAQKNPTAFYLCASSMDRAWAGELFFGEGSRLTVL.